This T cell receptor (beta chain) was captured in a study of human thymus T cells. TCRdb's table, derived via immunoSEQ multiplex PCR, lists solely in-frame clones and lacks some. The repertoire holds some 120,000 clones, with more than 90% as singletons. The germline V gene has CDR1 SGHVS and CDR2 FQNEAQ. Unmatched junction bases numbered 19, after V lost 5 bases and J lost 6 bases. The CDR3 spans 18 residues. Whole-study findings and limits: The related literature has documented a marked overlap of thymic repertoires among unrelated individuals.

Remarks on this clone: The antigen is undetermined.

Thymic samples were excised during corrective heart operations. The sequence came from a boy under two years old with a congenital heart defect but otherwise immunologically healthy. The chain is built from TRBV7-8 and TRBJ1-2; 9 positions match TRBD1. Specimen: thymus tissue. CDR3 in amino acids: CASSNQRAVGQGTDGYTF. The CDR3 DNA follows: TGTGCCAGCAGCAACCAACGGGCCGTAGGACAGGGGACTGATGGCTACACCTTC.